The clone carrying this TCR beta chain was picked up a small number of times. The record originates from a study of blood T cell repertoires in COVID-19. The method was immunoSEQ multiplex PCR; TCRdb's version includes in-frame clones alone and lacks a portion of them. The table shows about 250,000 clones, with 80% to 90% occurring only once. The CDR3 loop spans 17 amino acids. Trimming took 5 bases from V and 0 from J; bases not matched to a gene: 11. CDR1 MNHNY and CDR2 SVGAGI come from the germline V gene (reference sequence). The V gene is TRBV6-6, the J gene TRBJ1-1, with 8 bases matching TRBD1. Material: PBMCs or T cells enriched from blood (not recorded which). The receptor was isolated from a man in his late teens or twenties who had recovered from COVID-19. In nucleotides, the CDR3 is TGTGCCAGCAGTCTAAACAGGGGGACATTACTGAACACTGAAGCTTTCTTT. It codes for CASSLNRGTLLNTEAFF.